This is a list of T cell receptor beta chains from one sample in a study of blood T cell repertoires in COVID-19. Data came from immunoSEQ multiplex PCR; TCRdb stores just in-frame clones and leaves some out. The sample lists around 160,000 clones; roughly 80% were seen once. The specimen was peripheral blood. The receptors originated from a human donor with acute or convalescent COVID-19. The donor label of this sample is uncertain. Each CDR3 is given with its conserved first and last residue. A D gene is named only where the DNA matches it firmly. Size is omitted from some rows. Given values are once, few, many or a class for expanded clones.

cdr3_nt: TGTGCCAGCAGTTCAGGACCAGACAGGGGGCGCGATGGCTACACCTTC
cdr3_aa: CASSSGPDRGRDGYTF
j_call: TRBJ1-2
clone_size: few
v_call: TRBV6-5
d_call: TRBD1

cdr3_nt: TGTGCCAGTAGTATTGCAGAAGCAGGGAGGGCTGAAGCTTTCTTT
cdr3_aa: CASSIAEAGRAEAFF
j_call: TRBJ1-1
clone_size: -
v_call: TRBV19
d_call: -

cdr3_nt: TGTGCCTGGAGTGTAAAGGGGGCGAATGGCTACACCTTC
cdr3_aa: CAWSVKGANGYTF
j_call: TRBJ1-2
clone_size: -
v_call: TRBV30
d_call: TRBD1

cdr3_nt: TGTGCCAGCATCCCGACTCGGGGTAGCTATGGCTACACCTTC
cdr3_aa: CASIPTRGSYGYTF
j_call: TRBJ1-2
clone_size: once
v_call: TRBV2
d_call: -

cdr3_nt: TGTGCCAGCAAGGGGGACAGGGGGCGGCCCCCCTATGGCTACACCTTC
cdr3_aa: CASKGDRGRPPYGYTF
j_call: TRBJ1-2
clone_size: once
v_call: TRBV27
d_call: TRBD1

cdr3_nt: TGTGCCTGGAGTGTACGGTCCCCAGGGAATTCACCCCTCCACTTT
cdr3_aa: CAWSVRSPGNSPLHF
j_call: TRBJ1-6
clone_size: -
v_call: TRBV30
d_call: -

cdr3_nt: TGTGCCAGCAGAGAGCTCTATAGCAATCAGCCCCAGCATTTT
cdr3_aa: CASRELYSNQPQHF
j_call: TRBJ1-5
clone_size: -
v_call: TRBV2
d_call: -

cdr3_nt: TGTGCCAGCAGTTACTCTGGACACTTGAACACTGAAGCTTTCTTT
cdr3_aa: CASSYSGHLNTEAFF
j_call: TRBJ1-1
clone_size: -
v_call: TRBV6-5
d_call: -

cdr3_nt: TGTGCCAGCAGCTTTAGGGCGGGTGGCTACACCTTC
cdr3_aa: CASSFRAGGYTF
j_call: TRBJ1-2
clone_size: -
v_call: TRBV7-9
d_call: -

cdr3_nt: TGTGCCAGCAGCCCCTTATGGACAGGGAACACTGAAGCTTTCTTT
cdr3_aa: CASSPLWTGNTEAFF
j_call: TRBJ1-1
clone_size: -
v_call: TRBV14
d_call: TRBD1

cdr3_nt: TGTGCCAGCAGCTTAGATGAAACTAGCGGGGGAGGTACGCAGTATTTT
cdr3_aa: CASSLDETSGGGTQYF
j_call: TRBJ2-3
clone_size: -
v_call: TRBV7-8
d_call: TRBD2

cdr3_nt: TGTGCCAGCAGAAGGCGGGGGGGGTACACCGGGGAGCTGTTTTTT
cdr3_aa: CASRRRGGYTGELFF
j_call: TRBJ2-2
clone_size: -
v_call: TRBV2
d_call: TRBD2

cdr3_nt: TGTGCCAGCAGCTCACCTCGGGACAGGGGACAGCCCCAGCATTTT
cdr3_aa: CASSSPRDRGQPQHF
j_call: TRBJ1-5
clone_size: -
v_call: TRBV5-8
d_call: TRBD1

cdr3_nt: TGTGCCAGCAGCTTGACAGGGGGCTCTGGCTACACCTTC
cdr3_aa: CASSLTGGSGYTF
j_call: TRBJ1-2
clone_size: -
v_call: TRBV7-3
d_call: TRBD1

cdr3_nt: TGTGCCTGGTCACCGGGACATTCGAGGAACTATGGCTACACCTTC
cdr3_aa: CAWSPGHSRNYGYTF
j_call: TRBJ1-2
clone_size: once
v_call: TRBV30
d_call: -

cdr3_nt: TGCGCCAGCAGCCAAGACCGACTAGCTGCAAATGAGCAGTTCTTC
cdr3_aa: CASSQDRLAANEQFF
j_call: TRBJ2-1
clone_size: few
v_call: TRBV4-1
d_call: TRBD2

cdr3_nt: TGTGCCACCCGACAGGGAACGAACACTGAAGCTTTCTTT
cdr3_aa: CATRQGTNTEAFF
j_call: TRBJ1-1
clone_size: -
v_call: TRBV7-3
d_call: TRBD1

cdr3_nt: TGTGCCAGTACCTCGACAGGGAATGGCTACACCTTC
cdr3_aa: CASTSTGNGYTF
j_call: TRBJ1-2
clone_size: -
v_call: TRBV19
d_call: TRBD1

cdr3_nt: TGTGCCAGTAGTATAGGGGCAAGTCCCAAAAACATTCAGTACTTC
cdr3_aa: CASSIGASPKNIQYF
j_call: TRBJ2-4
clone_size: -
v_call: TRBV19
d_call: -

cdr3_nt: TGTGCCAGCAGCGTAGCGTACGAGCAGTACTTC
cdr3_aa: CASSVAYEQYF
j_call: TRBJ2-7
clone_size: -
v_call: TRBV9
d_call: -

cdr3_nt: TGTGCCAGCAGTGAATCGGGGACTAGCGAGCAAGAGACCCAGTACTTC
cdr3_aa: CASSESGTSEQETQYF
j_call: TRBJ2-5
clone_size: -
v_call: TRBV6-1
d_call: TRBD2

cdr3_nt: TGTGCCAGCAGATTTACAGGGGCCTTTTATGGCTACACCTTC
cdr3_aa: CASRFTGAFYGYTF
j_call: TRBJ1-2
clone_size: -
v_call: TRBV27
d_call: TRBD1

cdr3_nt: TGTGCTAGTGGTTCGGGCGGGTTGGCAGGGGGCTTGGGCAATCAGCCCCAGCATTTT
cdr3_aa: CASGSGGLAGGLGNQPQHF
j_call: TRBJ1-5
clone_size: -
v_call: TRBV12-5
d_call: TRBD1

cdr3_nt: TGTGCCAGCAGCCCCGGGGGGGAAGCTTTCTTT
cdr3_aa: CASSPGGEAFF
j_call: TRBJ1-1
clone_size: -
v_call: TRBV6-6
d_call: -

cdr3_nt: TGTGCCAGCAGTATCGGACAGGGCAGACAGCCCCAGCATTTT
cdr3_aa: CASSIGQGRQPQHF
j_call: TRBJ1-5
clone_size: once
v_call: TRBV6-6
d_call: TRBD1